The T cell receptor (beta chain) described here comes from a study of shared clonotypes between healthy human individuals. Study outcomes and limitations: Enrolling few donors narrowed the genetic and exposure-history diversity that was represented. Sampling used blood alone; tissue repertoires probably differ. An anticipated effect of sequencing depth on clonotype sharing among donors was recognized.

Per germline, CDR1 GTSNPN and CDR2 SVGIG (reference sequence). This CDR3 is built from 13 residues. Trimming removed 3 bases at V and 4 bases at J, with 10 bases between. Assay used: immunoSEQ multiplex PCR; TCRdb lists only in-frame clones, some missing. The profile shows some 490,000 clones, about 78% of them singletons. Points on this clone: Its antigen remains unidentified.

The receptor's source is a woman in her forties in good health. Some clones in this sample may be carry-over from other donors' samples. Material: PBMCs. J is TRBJ2-1 and V is TRBV30, with a tentative D call TRBD2 (7 bases). The CDR3, as DNA: TGTGCCTGGAGGGGGGGGACATACAATGAGCAGTTCTTC. This encodes CAWRGGTYNEQFF.